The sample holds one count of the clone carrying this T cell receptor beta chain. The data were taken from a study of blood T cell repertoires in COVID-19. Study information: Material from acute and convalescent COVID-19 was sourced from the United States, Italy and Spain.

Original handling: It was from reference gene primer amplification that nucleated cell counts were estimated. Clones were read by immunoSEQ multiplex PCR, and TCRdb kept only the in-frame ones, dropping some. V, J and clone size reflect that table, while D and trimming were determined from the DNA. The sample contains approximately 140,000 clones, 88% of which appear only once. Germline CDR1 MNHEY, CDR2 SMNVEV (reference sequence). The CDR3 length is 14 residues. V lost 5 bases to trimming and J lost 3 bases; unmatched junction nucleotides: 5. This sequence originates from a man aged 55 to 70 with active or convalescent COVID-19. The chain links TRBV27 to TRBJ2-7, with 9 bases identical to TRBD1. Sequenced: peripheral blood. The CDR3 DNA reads TGTGCCAGCAGTGCTGGGACAGGGTTCTACGAGCAGTACTTC. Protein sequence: CASSAGTGFYEQYF.